This record concerns one T cell receptor beta chain sequence. What it recognizes is unknown. Here immunoSEQ multiplex PCR was the method, and the copy in TCRdb shows in-frame clones only, minus some. The data hold roughly 250,000 clones, with about 90% observed a single time. This specimen comes from a study of cytomegalovirus exposure and HLA in healthy donors. About the study: Both the approximately 130 validation repertoires and the 600 to 750 first-cohort repertoires used the same platform, as reported by a later analysis.

General study points: One later analysis, an examination of the 100 to 150 validation repertoires, found that first-cohort TCR clusters tended to co-occur in them. The study labeled 164 TCR beta chains cytomegalovirus-associated.

Germline CDR1 and CDR2: MDHEN and SYDVKM. The V gene end was trimmed by 3 bases and the J gene end by 5 bases; junction bases not matched to a gene: 1. CDR3 size: 13 residues. What was sequenced was PBMCs. The source of this sequence is a woman aged 25-40 years in good health and CMV-seropositive. This sequence joins TRBV28 and TRBJ1-2, with TRBD1 matching over 9 bases. The CDR3 nucleotides read TGTGCCAGCAGTTTTGACAGGGGGTATGGCTACACCTTC. Translated, it gives CASSFDRGYGYTF.